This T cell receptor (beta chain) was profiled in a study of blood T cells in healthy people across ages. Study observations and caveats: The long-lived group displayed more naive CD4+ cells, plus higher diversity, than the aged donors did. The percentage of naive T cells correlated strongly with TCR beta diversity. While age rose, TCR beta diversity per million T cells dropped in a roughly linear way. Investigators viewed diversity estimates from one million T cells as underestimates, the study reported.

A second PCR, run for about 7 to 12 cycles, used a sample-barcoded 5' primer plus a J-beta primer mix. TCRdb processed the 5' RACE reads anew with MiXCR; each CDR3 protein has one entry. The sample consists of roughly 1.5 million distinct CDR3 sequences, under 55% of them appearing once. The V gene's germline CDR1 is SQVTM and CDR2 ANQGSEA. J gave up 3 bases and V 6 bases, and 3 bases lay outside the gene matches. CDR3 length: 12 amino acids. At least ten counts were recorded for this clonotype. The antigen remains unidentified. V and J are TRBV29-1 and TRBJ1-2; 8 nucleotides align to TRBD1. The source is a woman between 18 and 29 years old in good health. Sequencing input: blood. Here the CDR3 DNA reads TGCAGCGTCAGGGGGCACCACTATGGCTACACCTTC. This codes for CSVRGHHYGYTF.